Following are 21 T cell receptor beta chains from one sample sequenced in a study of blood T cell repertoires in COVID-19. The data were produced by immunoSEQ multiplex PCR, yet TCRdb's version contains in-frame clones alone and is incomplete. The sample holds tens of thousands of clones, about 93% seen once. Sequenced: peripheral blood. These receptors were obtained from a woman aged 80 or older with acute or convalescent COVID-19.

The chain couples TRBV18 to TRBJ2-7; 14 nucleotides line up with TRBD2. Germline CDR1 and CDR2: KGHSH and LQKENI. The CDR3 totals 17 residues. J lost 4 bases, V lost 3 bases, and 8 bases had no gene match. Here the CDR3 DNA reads TGTGCCAGCTCACCCTATGTGGGACTAGCGGGGGTTTACGAGCAGTACTTC. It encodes CASSPYVGLAGVYEQYF.

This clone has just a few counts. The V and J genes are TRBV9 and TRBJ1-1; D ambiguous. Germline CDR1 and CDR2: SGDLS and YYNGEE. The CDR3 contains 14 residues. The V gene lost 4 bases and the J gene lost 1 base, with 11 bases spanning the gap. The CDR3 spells CASSRGFSNTEAFF. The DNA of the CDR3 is TGTGCCAGCAGCAGAGGGTTTTCGAACACTGAAGCTTTCTTT. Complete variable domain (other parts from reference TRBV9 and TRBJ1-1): DSGVTQTPKHLITATGQRVTLRCSPRSGDLSVYWYQQSLDQGLQFLIQYYNGEERAKGNILERFSAQQFPDLHSELNLSSLELGDSALYFCASSRGFSNTEAFFGQGTRLTVV.

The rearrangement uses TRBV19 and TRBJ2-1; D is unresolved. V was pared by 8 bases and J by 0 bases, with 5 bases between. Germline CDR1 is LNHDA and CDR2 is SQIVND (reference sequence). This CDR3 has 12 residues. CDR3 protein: CASVSSYNEQFF. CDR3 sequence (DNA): TGTGCCAGTGTGAGCTCCTACAATGAGCAGTTCTTC.

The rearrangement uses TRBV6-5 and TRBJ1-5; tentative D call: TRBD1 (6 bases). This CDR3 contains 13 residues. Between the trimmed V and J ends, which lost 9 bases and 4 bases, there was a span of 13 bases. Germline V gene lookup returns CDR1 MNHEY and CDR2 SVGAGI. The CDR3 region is CASTQGGNQPQHF. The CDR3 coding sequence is TGTGCCAGTACACAGGGTGGAAATCAGCCCCAGCATTTT.

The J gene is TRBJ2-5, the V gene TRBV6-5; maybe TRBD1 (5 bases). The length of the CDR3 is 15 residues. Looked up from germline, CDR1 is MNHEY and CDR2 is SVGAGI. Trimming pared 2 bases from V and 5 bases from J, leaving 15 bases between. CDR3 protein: CASSYGAGLTETQYF. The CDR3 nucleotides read TGTGCCAGCAGTTACGGGGCAGGGTTAACTGAGACCCAGTACTTC.

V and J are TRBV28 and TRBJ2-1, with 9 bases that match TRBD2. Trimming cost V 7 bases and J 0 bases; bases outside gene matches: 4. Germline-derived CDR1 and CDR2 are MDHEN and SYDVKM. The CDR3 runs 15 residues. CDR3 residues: CASIPSGVSYNEQFF. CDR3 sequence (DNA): TGTGCCAGCATACCTAGCGGGGTCTCCTACAATGAGCAGTTCTTC.

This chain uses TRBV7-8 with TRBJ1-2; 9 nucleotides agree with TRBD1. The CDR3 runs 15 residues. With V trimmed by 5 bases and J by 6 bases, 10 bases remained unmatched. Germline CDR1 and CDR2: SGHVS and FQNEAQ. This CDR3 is CASSLKGTGTNGYTF. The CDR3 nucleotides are TGTGCCAGCAGCCTGAAGGGGACAGGGACGAATGGCTACACCTTC.

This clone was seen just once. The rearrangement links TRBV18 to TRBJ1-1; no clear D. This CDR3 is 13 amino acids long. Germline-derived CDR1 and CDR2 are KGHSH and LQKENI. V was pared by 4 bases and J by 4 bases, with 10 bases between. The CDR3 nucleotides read TGTGCCAGCTCACGTACCGGACTCACTGAAGCTTTCTTT. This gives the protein CASSRTGLTEAFF. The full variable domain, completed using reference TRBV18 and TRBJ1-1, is NAGVMQNPRHLVRRRGQEARLRCSPMKGHSHVYWYRQLPEEGLKFMVYLQKENIIDESGMPKERFSAEFPKEGPSILRIQQVVRGDSAAYFCASSRTGLTEAFFGQGTRLTVV.

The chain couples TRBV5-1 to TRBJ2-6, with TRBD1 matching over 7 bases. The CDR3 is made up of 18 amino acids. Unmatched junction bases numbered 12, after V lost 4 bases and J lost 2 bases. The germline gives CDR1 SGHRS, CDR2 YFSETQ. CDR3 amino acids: CASSPPTGAGPGANVLTF. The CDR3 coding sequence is TGCGCCAGCAGCCCCCCCACAGGGGCCGGCCCTGGGGCCAACGTCCTGACTTTC.

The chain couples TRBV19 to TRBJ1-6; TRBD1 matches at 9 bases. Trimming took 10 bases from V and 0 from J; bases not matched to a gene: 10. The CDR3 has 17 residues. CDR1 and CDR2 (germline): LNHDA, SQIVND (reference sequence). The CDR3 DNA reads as TGTGCCACCGGGACAGGGAGTGCTAGCTCCTATAATTCACCCCTCCACTTT. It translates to CATGTGSASSYNSPLHF.

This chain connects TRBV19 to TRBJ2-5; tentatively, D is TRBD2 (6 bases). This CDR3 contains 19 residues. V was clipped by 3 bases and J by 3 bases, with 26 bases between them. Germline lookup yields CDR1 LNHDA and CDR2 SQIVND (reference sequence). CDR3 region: CASSMGLRLRVDPKETQYF. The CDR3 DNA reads TGTGCCAGTAGTATGGGACTCCGTTTGAGAGTAGACCCAAAAGAGACCCAGTACTTC.

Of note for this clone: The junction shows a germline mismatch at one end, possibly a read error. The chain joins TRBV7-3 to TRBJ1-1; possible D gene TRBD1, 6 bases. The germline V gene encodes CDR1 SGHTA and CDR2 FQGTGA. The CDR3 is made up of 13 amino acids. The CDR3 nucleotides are TGTGCCAGCAGCACAACAGGGAACGCTGAAGCTTTCTTT. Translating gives CASSTTGNAEAFF.

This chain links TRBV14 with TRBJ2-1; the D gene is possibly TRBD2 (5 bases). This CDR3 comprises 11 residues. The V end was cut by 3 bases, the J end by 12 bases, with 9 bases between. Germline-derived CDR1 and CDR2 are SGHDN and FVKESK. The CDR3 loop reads CASSQALAQFF. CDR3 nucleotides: TGTGCCAGCAGCCAGGCCCTAGCGCAGTTCTTC.

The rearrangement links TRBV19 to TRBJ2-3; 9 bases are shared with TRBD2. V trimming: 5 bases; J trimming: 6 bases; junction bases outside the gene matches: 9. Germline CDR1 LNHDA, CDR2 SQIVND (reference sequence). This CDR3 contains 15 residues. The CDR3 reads CASSLRGGAVDTQYF. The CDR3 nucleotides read TGTGCCAGTAGTCTTCGCGGGGGGGCGGTCGATACGCAGTATTTT.

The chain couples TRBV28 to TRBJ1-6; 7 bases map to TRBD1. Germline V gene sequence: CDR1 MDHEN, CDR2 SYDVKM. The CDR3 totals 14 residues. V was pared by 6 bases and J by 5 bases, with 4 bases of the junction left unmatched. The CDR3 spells CASSGDRNNSPLHF. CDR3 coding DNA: TGTGCCAGCAGCGGGGACAGAAATAATTCACCCCTCCACTTT.

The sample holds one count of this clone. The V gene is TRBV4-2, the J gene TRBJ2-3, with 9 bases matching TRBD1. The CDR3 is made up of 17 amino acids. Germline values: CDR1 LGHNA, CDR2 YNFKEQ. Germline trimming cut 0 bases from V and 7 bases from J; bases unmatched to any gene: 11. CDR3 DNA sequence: TGTGCCAGCAGCCAAGAACGAGCTCCGGGACAGGGCCATACGCAGTATTTT. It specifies CASSQERAPGQGHTQYF.

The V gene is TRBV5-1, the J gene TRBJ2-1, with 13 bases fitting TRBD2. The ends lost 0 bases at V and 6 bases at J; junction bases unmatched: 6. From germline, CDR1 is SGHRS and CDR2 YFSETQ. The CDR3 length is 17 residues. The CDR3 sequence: CASSLGLAGGVVNEQFF. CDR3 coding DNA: TGCGCCAGCAGCTTGGGACTAGCGGGAGGCGTCGTCAATGAGCAGTTCTTC. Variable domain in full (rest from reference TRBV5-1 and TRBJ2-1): KAGVTQTPRYLIKTRGQQVTLSCSPISGHRSVSWYQQTPGQGLQFLFEYFSETQRNKGNFPGRFSGRQFSNSRSEMNVSTLELGDSALYLCASSLGLAGGVVNEQFFGPGTRLTVL.

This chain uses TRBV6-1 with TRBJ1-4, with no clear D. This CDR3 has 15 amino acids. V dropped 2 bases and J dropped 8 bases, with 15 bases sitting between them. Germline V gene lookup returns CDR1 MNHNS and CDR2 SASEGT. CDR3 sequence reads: CASSETPLGEEKLFF. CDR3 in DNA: TGTGCCAGCAGTGAAACGCCGCTGGGAGAGGAAAAACTGTTTTTT.

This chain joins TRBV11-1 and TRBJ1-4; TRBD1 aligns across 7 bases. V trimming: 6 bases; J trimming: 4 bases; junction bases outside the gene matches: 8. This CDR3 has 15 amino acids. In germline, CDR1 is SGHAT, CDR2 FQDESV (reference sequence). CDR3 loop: CASSVGTAFNEKLFF. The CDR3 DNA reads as TGTGCCAGCAGTGTCGGGACAGCATTTAATGAAAAACTGTTTTTT. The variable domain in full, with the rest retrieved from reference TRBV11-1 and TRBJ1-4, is EAEVAQSPRYKITEKSQAVAFWCDPISGHATLYWYRQILGQGPELLVQFQDESVVDDSQLPKDRFSAERLKGVDSTLKIQPAELGDSAMYLCASSVGTAFNEKLFFGSGTQLSVL.

This CDR3 reads CASTLPYGTSGGASYNEQFF. The CDR3, as DNA: TGTGCCAGCACCCTGCCCTACGGGACTAGCGGGGGGGCCTCCTACAATGAGCAGTTCTTC. The chain links TRBV28 to TRBJ2-1, with 16 nucleotides matching TRBD2. Looked up from germline, CDR1 is MDHEN and CDR2 is SYDVKM. With 7 bases clipped from V and 0 bases from J, the junction kept 12 bases outside the gene matches. The length of the CDR3 is 20 residues.

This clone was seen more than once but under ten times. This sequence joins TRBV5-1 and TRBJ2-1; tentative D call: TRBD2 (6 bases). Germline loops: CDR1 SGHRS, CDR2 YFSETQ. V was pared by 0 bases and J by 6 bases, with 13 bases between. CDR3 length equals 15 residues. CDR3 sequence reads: CASSLVGDSINEQFF. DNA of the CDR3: TGCGCCAGCAGCTTGGTTGGGGACTCCATCAATGAGCAGTTCTTC.